This entry describes one TCR beta chain. Its antigen is not identified. This specimen belongs to a study of Ad26.COV2.S vaccination and SARS-CoV-2 variants. Findings of the study overall: Researchers cautioned that TCR breadth and depth analyses may have underestimated total T cell responses. Measurement of non-spike TCR breadth gave similar results in vaccine and placebo recipients. Placebo recipients trailed vaccine recipients in spike-specific TCR breadth.

Germline CDR1 SGHNT, CDR2 YENEEA. The CDR3 has 13 residues. V lost 3 bases and J 0 bases, leaving 2 bases between the germline ends. Using immunoSEQ multiplex PCR, the repertoire was profiled, and TCRdb retains in-frame clones only, with some absent. The sample contains over 100,000 clones, less than 85% of which appear only once. This clonotype was sampled from a human donor who had recovered from COVID-19. V and J are TRBV11-3 and TRBJ2-2; D unclear. This specimen was peripheral blood, taken after recovery from COVID-19. The CDR3: CASSFTNTGELFF. The CDR3, as DNA: TGTGCCAGCAGCTTTACGAACACCGGGGAGCTGTTTTTT.